This TCR beta chain was profiled in a study of radiotherapy plus CTLA-4 blockade in lung cancer. Overall study: Roughly 17% of patients responded objectively, and 31% achieved disease control. General study points: Best predicting response, reportedly, were early blood T cell clone dynamics, with interferon-beta.

This CDR3 spans 14 amino acids. The V gene lost 5 bases and the J gene lost 5 bases, with 10 bases spanning the gap. Germline V gene sequence: CDR1 MNHEY, CDR2 SMNVEV (reference sequence). A word on this clone: Its antigen is not identified.

The study gave focal radiation plus ipilimumab CTLA-4 blockade to patients with chemo-refractory metastatic non-small-cell lung cancer. Method: immunoSEQ multiplex PCR; TCRdb's copy keeps in-frame clones and lacks some. Here the sample spans 80,000 to 100,000 clones, 82% being singletons. Source: peripheral blood, taken from a patient treated with radiotherapy plus ipilimumab. The V and J genes are TRBV27 and TRBJ1-6, with a tentative D call TRBD1 (6 bases). The TCR was taken from a human donor with non-small cell lung cancer who had a partial response to radiotherapy plus ipilimumab. The CDR3 spells CASSQGKDNSPLHF. CDR3 in DNA: TGTGCCAGCAGTCAGGGGAAGGATAATTCACCCCTCCACTTT.